Described below is a single TCR beta chain sequence and its context. The antigen remains undetermined. This entry comes from a study of CD8 T cells in ankylosing spondylitis. General study findings and limits: Reports say disease-linked clones showed up significantly more in matched ankylosing spondylitis synovial fluid. Disease-linked clones had a CD8+ phenotype and relatively low frequency in peripheral blood. Blood from ankylosing spondylitis patients appeared to carry a characteristic eight-variant TCR beta motif. Both synovial fluid and blood in reactive arthritis had previously been reported to carry some motif variants.

The CDR3 totals 12 residues. Deletions cut 6 bases from V and 3 bases from J, with 8 bases between. Germline V gene sequence: CDR1 MNHEY, CDR2 SMNVEV (reference sequence). Molecular-barcoded quantitative 5'-RACE produced these TCR beta libraries. TCRdb reanalysed the 5' RACE reads using MiXCR and keeps one entry per CDR3 protein. This table has 100,000 to 150,000 distinct CDR3 sequences, approximately 17% appearing once. This rearrangement joins TRBV27 to TRBJ1-2; D remains ambiguous. Sequenced input: blood, either unsorted or a sorted T cell fraction (not recorded which). The origin of this receptor is a male donor with ankylosing spondylitis. This CDR3 is CASRGSYYGYTF. In nucleotides, the CDR3 is TGTGCCAGCAGGGGCAGCTACTATGGCTACACCTTC.